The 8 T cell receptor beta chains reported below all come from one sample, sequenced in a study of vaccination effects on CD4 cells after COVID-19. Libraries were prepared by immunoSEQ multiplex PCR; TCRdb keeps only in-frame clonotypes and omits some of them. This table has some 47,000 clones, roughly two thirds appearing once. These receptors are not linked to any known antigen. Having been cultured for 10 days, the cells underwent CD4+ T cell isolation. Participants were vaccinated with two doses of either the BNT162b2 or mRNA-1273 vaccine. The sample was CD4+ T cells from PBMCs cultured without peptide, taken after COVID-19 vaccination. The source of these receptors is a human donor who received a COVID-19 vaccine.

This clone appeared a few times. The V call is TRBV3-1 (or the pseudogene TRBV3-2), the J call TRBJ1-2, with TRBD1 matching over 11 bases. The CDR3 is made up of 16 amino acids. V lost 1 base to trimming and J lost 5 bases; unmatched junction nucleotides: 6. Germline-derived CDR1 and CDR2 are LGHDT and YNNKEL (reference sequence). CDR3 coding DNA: TGTGCCAGCAGCCAAGGCGGACAGGGGGCCTGGTATGGCTACACCTTC. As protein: CASSQGGQGAWYGYTF.

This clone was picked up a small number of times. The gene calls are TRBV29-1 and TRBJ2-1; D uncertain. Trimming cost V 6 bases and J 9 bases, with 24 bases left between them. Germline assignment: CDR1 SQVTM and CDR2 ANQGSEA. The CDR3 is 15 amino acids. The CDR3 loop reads CSVPPPLISTGEQFF. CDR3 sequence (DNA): TGCAGCGTACCCCCCCCGTTAATCTCCACGGGTGAGCAGTTCTTC.

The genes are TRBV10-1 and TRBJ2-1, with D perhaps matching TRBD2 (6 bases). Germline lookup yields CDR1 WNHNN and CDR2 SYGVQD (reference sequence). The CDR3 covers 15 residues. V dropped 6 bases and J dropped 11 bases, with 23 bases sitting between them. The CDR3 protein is CASSDSGGSEMKQFF. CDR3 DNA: TGCGCCAGCAGCGATAGCGGTGGGTCAGAAATGAAGCAGTTCTTC.

Here the CDR3 reads CASSRSTSSGNTIYF. Written as DNA, the CDR3 is TGTGCCAGCAGCCGATCCACAAGCTCTGGAAACACCATATATTTT. The V gene is TRBV3-1 (or the pseudogene TRBV3-2), the J gene TRBJ1-3, with D unresolved. CDR1 and CDR2 from the germline V gene are LGHDT and YNNKEL (reference sequence). V gave up 4 bases and J gave up 0 bases, with 10 bases separating them. The CDR3 is 15 amino acids.

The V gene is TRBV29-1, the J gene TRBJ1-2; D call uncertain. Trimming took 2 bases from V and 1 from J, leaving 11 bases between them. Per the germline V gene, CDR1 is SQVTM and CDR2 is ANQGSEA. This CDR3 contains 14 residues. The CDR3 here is CSVENSAGNYGYTF. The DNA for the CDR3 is TGCAGCGTTGAAAACTCGGCCGGTAACTATGGCTACACCTTC. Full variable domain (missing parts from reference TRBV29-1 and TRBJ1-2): SAVISQKPSRDICQRGTSLTIQCQVDSQVTMMFWYRQQPGQSLTLIATANQGSEATYESGFVIDKFPISRPNLTFSTLTVSNMSPEDSSIYLCSVENSAGNYGYTFGSGTRLTVV.

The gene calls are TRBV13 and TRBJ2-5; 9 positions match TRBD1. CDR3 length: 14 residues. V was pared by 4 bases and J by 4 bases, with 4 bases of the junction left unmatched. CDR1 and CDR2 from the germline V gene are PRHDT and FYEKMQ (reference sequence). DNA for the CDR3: TGTGCCAGCAGCTGGACAGGGGAGGGAGAGACCCAGTACTTC. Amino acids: CASSWTGEGETQYF.

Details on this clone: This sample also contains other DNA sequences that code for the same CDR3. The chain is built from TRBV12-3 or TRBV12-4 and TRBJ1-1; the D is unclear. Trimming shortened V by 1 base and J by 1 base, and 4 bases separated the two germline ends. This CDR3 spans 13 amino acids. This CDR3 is CASSLGKNTEAFF. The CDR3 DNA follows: TGTGCCAGCAGTTTAGGGAAGAACACTGAAGCTTTCTTT.

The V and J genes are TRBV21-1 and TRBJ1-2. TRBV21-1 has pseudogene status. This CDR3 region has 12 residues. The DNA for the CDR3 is TGTGCCAGCGATCCGCTGAACTATGGCTACACCTTC. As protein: CASDPLNYGYTF.